The rows below give T cell receptor beta chains drawn from one sample of a study of cytomegalovirus exposure and HLA in healthy donors. Profiling relied on immunoSEQ multiplex PCR, and the TCRdb table lists in-frame clones only, not all of them. The table includes 150,000 to 250,000 clones, roughly 88% detected once. The sample comprised PBMCs. These receptor sequences come from a woman aged 25 to 39 in good health and CMV-seropositive. Both conserved end residues are part of each CDR3. D genes are given only for firm matches. The listing skips clone size in some rows; elsewhere it reads once, few, many or a size class.

TRBJ2-1 | - | TRBD2 | TRBV7-9 | CASSLALAGSSYNEQFF | TGTGCCAGCAGCTTAGCGCTAGCGGGGAGCTCCTACAATGAGCAGTTCTTC
TRBJ1-3 | - | - | TRBV7-6 | CASSLGSGNTIYF | TGTGCCAGCAGCTTAGGGAGCGGAAACACCATATATTTT
TRBJ2-3 | - | TRBD2 | TRBV29-1 | CSVRLAGRDTQYF | TGCAGCGTTCGGCTAGCGGGAAGAGATACGCAGTATTTT
TRBJ2-1 | - | - | TRBV28 | CASSLGSSGGGNEQFF | TGTGCCAGCAGTTTAGGGAGTAGCGGAGGAGGAAATGAGCAGTTCTTC
TRBJ2-1 | - | TRBD1 | TRBV2 | CASSVRTGDNEQFF | TGTGCCAGCAGTGTCCGGACAGGGGACAATGAGCAGTTCTTC
TRBJ1-2 | many | - | TRBV29-1 | CSVGRGPNTYGYTF | TGCAGCGTTGGGAGGGGTCCAAACACCTATGGCTACACCTTC
TRBJ1-1 | - | - | TRBV5-1 | CASSLGGGPSATEAFF | TGCGCCAGCAGCTTGGGCGGGGGGCCCTCGGCCACTGAAGCTTTCTTT
TRBJ2-7 | - | - | TRBV6-1 | CAMGELDSAYEQYF | TGTGCCATGGGTGAACTGGACAGCGCCTACGAGCAGTACTTC
TRBJ1-1 | few | TRBD1 | TRBV29-1 | CSVGQGGTEAFF | TGCAGCGTTGGGCAGGGGGGCACTGAAGCTTTCTTT
TRBJ2-5 | once | TRBD2 | TRBV5-4 | CASSLFRASGGETQYF | TGTGCCAGCAGCTTGTTTAGAGCTAGCGGGGGAGAGACCCAGTACTTC
TRBJ2-7 | few | TRBD1 | TRBV28 | CASSAGGSSYEQYF | TGTGCCAGCAGCGCAGGGGGATCGTCCTACGAGCAGTACTTC
TRBJ1-2 | once | - | TRBV14 | CASSQQGMDGYTF | TGTGCCAGCAGCCAACAGGGGATGGATGGCTACACCTTC
TRBJ2-3 | - | TRBD1 | TRBV25-1 | CASSDFSGQGTDTQYF | TGTGCCAGCAGCGACTTTTCGGGACAGGGAACAGATACGCAGTATTTT
TRBJ2-7 | - | - | TRBV19 | CASSIRLDSYEQYF | TGTGCCAGTAGTATTAGGCTAGACTCCTACGAGCAGTACTTC
TRBJ2-3 | - | - | TRBV9 | CASSVAVSHTDTQYF | TGTGCCAGCAGCGTAGCTGTCAGTCACACAGATACGCAGTATTTT
TRBJ2-1 | - | TRBD2 | TRBV27 | CASQGSGVSYNEQFF | TGTGCCAGTCAAGGTAGCGGGGTCTCCTACAATGAGCAGTTCTTC
TRBJ1-5 | once | - | TRBV6-6 | CASSPTSNQPQHF | TGTGCCAGCAGCCCTACCTCCAATCAGCCCCAGCATTTT
TRBJ2-1 | - | TRBD2 | TRBV6-1 | CASTLAGATYNEQFF | TGTGCCAGCACTCTAGCGGGAGCAACATACAATGAGCAGTTCTTC
TRBJ1-2 | - | - | TRBV7-2 | CASSLRPGPTGNYGYTF | TGTGCCAGCAGCTTACGTCCAGGACCTACGGGAAACTATGGCTACACCTTC
TRBJ1-5 | - | - | TRBV30 | CAWSVTDNQPQHF | TGTGCCTGGAGTGTGACAGATAATCAGCCCCAGCATTTT
TRBJ2-2 | once | - | TRBV5-1 | CASSSASSAPGELFF | TGCGCCAGCAGTTCGGCCTCTAGTGCACCCGGGGAGCTGTTTTTT
TRBJ2-1 | - | - | TRBV7-8 | CASSLLADEQFF | TGTGCCAGCAGCTTATTAGCGGATGAGCAGTTCTTC
TRBJ2-7 | few | - | TRBV7-6 | CASSLMQGSGEQYF | TGTGCCAGCAGCTTAATGCAGGGATCGGGCGAGCAGTACTTC
TRBJ2-3 | - | TRBD2 | TRBV7-9 | CASSLRTGKLAGELDTQYF | TGTGCCAGCAGCTTACGAACAGGGAAACTAGCGGGAGAATTGGATACGCAGTATTTT
TRBJ2-7 | - | TRBD1 | TRBV6-1 | CASRTGSSYEQYF | TGTGCCAGCAGGACAGGGAGCTCCTACGAGCAGTACTTC
TRBJ1-2 | - | TRBD1 | TRBV19 | CASRPTGQGDGYTF | TGTGCCAGTCGTCCTACAGGACAGGGAGACGGCTACACCTTC
TRBJ2-7 | few | - | TRBV7-2 | CASSLPGAWPPEQYF | TGTGCCAGCAGCCTCCCAGGGGCCTGGCCCCCCGAGCAGTACTTC